The next 17 T cell receptor beta chains were all read from a single sample in a study of CD8+CD57+ T cells in acquired aplastic anemia. TCR beta VDJ combinations and CDR3 sequences were profiled from genomic DNA. TCRdb recomputed calls from the reads with MiXCR, one row per CDR3 protein. Of 250,000 to 300,000 distinct CDR3 sequences in the sample, 55% to 60% were seen once. The sequencing sample was made of sorted CD4+, CD8+, or CD8+CD57+ T cells (not recorded which) from PBMCs. The receptors were gathered from a human donor with severe aplastic anemia or a healthy control (not recorded which).

A single count supports this clonotype. The rearrangement uses TRBV19 and TRBJ1-5; D not certain. Per germline, CDR1 LNHDA and CDR2 SQIVND (reference sequence). This CDR3 contains 13 residues. V was shortened by 6 bases and J by 4 bases, with 10 bases between the two germline ends. The CDR3 loop is CASSEASNQPQHF. The DNA of the CDR3 is TGTGCCAGTAGCGAAGCTTCTAATCAGCCCCAGCATTTT.

The V gene is TRBV6-5, the J gene TRBJ1-1; D possibly corresponds to TRBD1 (5 bases). V was pared by 6 bases and J by 8 bases, with 16 bases between. This CDR3 spans 13 amino acids. The germline CDR1 and CDR2 sequences are MNHEY and SVGAGI. The CDR3 DNA sequence: TGTGCCAGCAGCCTGACAGCTAAAGTGGAAGCTTTCTTT. It encodes CASSLTAKVEAFF.

This clonotype occurred once. The CDR3 loop reads CASSGYEKYGYTF. CDR3 nucleotide sequence: TGTGCCAGCAGTGGGTACGAGAAGTATGGCTACACCTTC. The J gene is TRBJ1-2, the V gene TRBV2, with D unresolved. Germline lookup yields CDR1 SNHLY and CDR2 FYNNEI. With 4 bases removed from V and 5 bases from J, the gap between germline ends came to 11 bases. CDR3 length: 13 amino acids.

J is TRBJ1-2 and V is TRBV19; D might be TRBD1 (5 bases). Germline loops: CDR1 LNHDA, CDR2 SQIVND (reference sequence). The CDR3 is 13 residues long. Between the trimmed V and J ends, which lost 3 bases and 6 bases, there was a span of 11 bases. In DNA form, the CDR3 reads TGTGCCAGTAGTATCATCGGGGACGATGGCTACACCTTC. Protein sequence: CASSIIGDDGYTF.

This clonotype turned up a few times. The J gene is TRBJ1-2, the V gene TRBV7-2; D unclear. V gave up 5 bases and J gave up 6 bases, with 10 bases separating them. In germline, CDR1 is SGHTA, CDR2 FQGNSA. CDR3 length: 12 amino acids. The DNA for the CDR3 is TGTGCCAGCAGCCGGGAGCGGGATGGCTACACCTTC. Translation gives CASSRERDGYTF.

This clonotype was recorded at least ten times. The chain uses TRBV5-1 and TRBJ2-5, with TRBD1 matching over 8 bases. V was pared by 7 bases and J by 5 bases, with 7 bases of the junction left unmatched. The CDR3 is 13 residues long. CDR1 is SGHRS, CDR2 YFSETQ, per germline. This chain's CDR3 is CASGQGAGETQYF. As DNA, the CDR3 is TGCGCCAGCGGGCAGGGGGCGGGCGAGACCCAGTACTTC.

The V gene is TRBV7-2, the J gene TRBJ1-4; maybe TRBD1 (5 bases). V was clipped by 5 bases and J by 11 bases, with 18 bases between them. The CDR3 runs 14 residues. CDR1 is SGHTA, CDR2 FQGNSA, per germline. The CDR3 spells CASSPRDGVTKLFF. The CDR3 DNA follows: TGTGCCAGCAGCCCGCGGGACGGGGTTACGAAACTGTTTTTT.

This chain connects TRBV7-2 to TRBJ1-2; D might be TRBD1 (6 bases). This CDR3 region has 13 residues. V was trimmed by 0 bases and J by 12 bases, leaving 14 bases between them. Germline V gene data show CDR1 as SGHTA and CDR2 as FQGNSA. The CDR3 nucleotides are TGTGCCAGCAGCTTAGCCGTTGGGAGGGGGGACACCTTC. This gives the protein CASSLAVGRGDTF.

This chain joins TRBV4-2 and TRBJ2-1, with 8 bases identical to TRBD2. Unmatched junction bases numbered 4, after V lost 1 base and J lost 5 bases. CDR3 length: 15 residues. Looked up from germline, CDR1 is LGHNA and CDR2 is YNFKEQ. The CDR3 sequence: CASSQVAGHDNEQFF. DNA for the CDR3: TGTGCCAGCAGCCAAGTAGCGGGGCATGACAATGAGCAGTTCTTC.

This clonotype was seen repeatedly, ten times or more. The chain links TRBV6-1 to TRBJ1-6; no reliable D call. This CDR3 region has 12 residues. Germline lookup yields CDR1 MNHNS and CDR2 SASEGT. The V end was cut by 6 bases, the J end by 7 bases, with 7 bases between. CDR3: CASSLRNSPLHF. CDR3 nucleotides: TGTGCCAGCAGCCTCAGGAATTCACCCCTCCACTTT.

Note on this clonotype: A read error may account for a junction end that differs from germline. The chain recombines TRBV5-1 with TRBJ1-1; 10 bases are a match to TRBD1. The germline gives CDR1 SGHRS, CDR2 YFSETQ. The CDR3 consists of 16 residues. The CDR3 DNA reads TGCGCCAGCAGCTTGGAGGGACAGGGGAGTAGTGCTGAAGCTCTCTTT. It specifies CASSLEGQGSSAEALF.

The rearrangement uses TRBV9 and TRBJ2-5; possibly TRBD1 for D (5 bases). This CDR3 region has 14 residues. V lost 4 bases and J 5 bases, leaving 15 bases between the germline ends. CDR1 is SGDLS, CDR2 YYNGEE, per germline. The CDR3 spells CASSQDPGRETQYF. The CDR3 DNA follows: TGTGCCAGCAGCCAAGACCCAGGGCGGGAGACCCAGTACTTC.

The chain is built from TRBV7-9 and TRBJ1-2; D unresolved. The CDR3 runs to 11 residues. Per the germline V gene, CDR1 is SEHNR and CDR2 is FQNEAQ (reference sequence). The CDR3 nucleotides read TGTGCTGCCTCCAGTTACTATGGCTACACCTTC. Translating it yields CAASSYYGYTF.

The chain joins TRBV20-1 to TRBJ1-2; possible D gene TRBD1, 5 bases. The CDR3 has 15 amino acids. V gave up 3 bases and J gave up 4 bases, with 18 bases separating them. CDR1 is DFQATT, CDR2 SNEGSKA, per germline (reference sequence). The CDR3 sequence is CSARLGAGTLYGYTF. The CDR3 DNA reads as TGCAGTGCTAGGTTAGGGGCAGGGACTCTCTATGGCTACACCTTC.

This clonotype was found a few times. This chain joins TRBV7-9 and TRBJ2-1; D remains unclear. Germline-derived CDR1 and CDR2 are SEHNR and FQNEAQ (reference sequence). Trimming removed 0 bases from V and 5 bases from J, with 8 bases in between. This CDR3 spans 14 amino acids. The DNA of the CDR3 is TGTGCCAGCAGCTTAGCAGGGAACCACAATGAGCAGTTCTTC. It translates to CASSLAGNHNEQFF.

This clonotype was seen at least ten times. The J gene is TRBJ2-5, the V gene TRBV19; weak D call: TRBD2 (5 bases). The ends were cut back, 4 bases at V and 7 bases at J, with 10 bases in the middle. Germline assignment: CDR1 LNHDA and CDR2 SQIVND (reference sequence). This CDR3 spans 12 amino acids. The CDR3, as DNA: TGTGCCAGTAGTAGCGGGCCAGGGACCCAGTACTTC. Protein product: CASSSGPGTQYF.

J is TRBJ1-1 and V is TRBV10-1; D is undetermined. V was pared by 6 bases and J by 1 base, with 9 bases between. The germline V gene encodes CDR1 WNHNN and CDR2 SYGVQD (reference sequence). This CDR3 is 13 amino acids long. The chain's CDR3 is CASSPRRNTEAFF. In DNA, the CDR3 is TGCGCCAGCAGCCCCAGGCGGAACACTGAAGCTTTCTTT.